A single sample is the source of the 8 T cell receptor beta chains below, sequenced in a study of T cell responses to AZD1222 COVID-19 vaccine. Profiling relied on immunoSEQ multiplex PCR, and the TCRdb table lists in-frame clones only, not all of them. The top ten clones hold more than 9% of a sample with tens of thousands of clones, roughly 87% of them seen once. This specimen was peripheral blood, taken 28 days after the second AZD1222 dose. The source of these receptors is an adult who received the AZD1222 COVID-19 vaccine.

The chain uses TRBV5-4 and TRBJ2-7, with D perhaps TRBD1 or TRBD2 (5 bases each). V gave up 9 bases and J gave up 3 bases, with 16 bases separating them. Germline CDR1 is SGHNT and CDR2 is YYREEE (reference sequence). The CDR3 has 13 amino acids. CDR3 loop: CATGTASSYEQYF. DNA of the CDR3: TGTGCCACCGGGACGGCATCAAGCTACGAGCAGTACTTC.

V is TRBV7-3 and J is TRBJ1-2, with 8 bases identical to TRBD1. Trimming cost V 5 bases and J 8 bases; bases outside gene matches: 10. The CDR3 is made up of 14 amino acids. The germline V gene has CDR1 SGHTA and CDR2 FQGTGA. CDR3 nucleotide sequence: TGTGCCAGCAGCCCTGTAGGACAGGGAGGAGGCTACACCTTC. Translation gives CASSPVGQGGGYTF.

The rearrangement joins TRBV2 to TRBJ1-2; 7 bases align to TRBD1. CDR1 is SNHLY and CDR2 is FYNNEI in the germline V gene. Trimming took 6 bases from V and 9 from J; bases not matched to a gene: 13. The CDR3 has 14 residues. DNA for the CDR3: TGTGCCAGCAGAGAAACCGGGACAGAGGGCCGCTACACCTTC. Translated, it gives CASRETGTEGRYTF.

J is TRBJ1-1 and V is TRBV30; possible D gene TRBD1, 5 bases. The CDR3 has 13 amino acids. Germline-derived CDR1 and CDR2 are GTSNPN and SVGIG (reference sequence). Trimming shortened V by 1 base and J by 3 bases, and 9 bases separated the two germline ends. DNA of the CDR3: TGTGCCTGGAGTGGAACGACAGACACTGAAGCTTTCTTT. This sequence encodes CAWSGTTDTEAFF.

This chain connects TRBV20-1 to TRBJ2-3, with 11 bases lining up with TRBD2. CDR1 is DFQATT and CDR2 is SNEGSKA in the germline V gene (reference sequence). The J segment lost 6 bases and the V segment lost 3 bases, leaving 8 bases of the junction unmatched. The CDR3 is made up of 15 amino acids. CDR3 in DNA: TGCAGTGCTAGTTTAGCGGGGGGGCCGGGGGATACGCAGTATTTT. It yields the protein CSASLAGGPGDTQYF.

DNA of the CDR3: TGTGCCAGTAGTATAGCCCCAAGTGAAGCTTTCTTT. It translates to CASSIAPSEAFF. This chain joins TRBV19 and TRBJ1-1; no firm D call. Germline V CDR1 and CDR2: LNHDA, SQIVND (reference sequence). The CDR3 is made up of 12 amino acids. Trimming removed 1 base at V and 7 bases at J, with 7 bases between.

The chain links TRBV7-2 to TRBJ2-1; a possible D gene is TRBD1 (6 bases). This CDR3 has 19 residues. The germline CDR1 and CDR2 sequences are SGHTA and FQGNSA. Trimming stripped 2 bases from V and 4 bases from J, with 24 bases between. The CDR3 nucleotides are TGTGCCAGCAGCTTATATGGGACGAGCCGGGGCAGGGGTTACAATGAGCAGTTCTTC. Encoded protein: CASSLYGTSRGRGYNEQFF.

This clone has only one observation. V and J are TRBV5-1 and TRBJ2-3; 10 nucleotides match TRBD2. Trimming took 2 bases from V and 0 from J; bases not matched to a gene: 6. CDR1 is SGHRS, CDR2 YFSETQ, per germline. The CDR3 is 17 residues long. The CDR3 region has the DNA TGCGCCAGCAGCTTAAGTAGCGGGGGGCCTAGCACAGATACGCAGTATTTT. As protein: CASSLSSGGPSTDTQYF. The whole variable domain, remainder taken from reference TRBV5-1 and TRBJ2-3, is KAGVTQTPRYLIKTRGQQVTLSCSPISGHRSVSWYQQTPGQGLQFLFEYFSETQRNKGNFPGRFSGRQFSNSRSEMNVSTLELGDSALYLCASSLSSGGPSTDTQYFGPGTRLTVL.